This T cell receptor (beta chain) was sequenced in a study of metastatic and nonmetastatic thyroid tumors. Overall study: Repertoires were compared across blood and tumor or nodule tissue from malignant and benign thyroid patients.

Original methodology: Using the CDR3 differences seen across clinicopathological groups, the authors built a distant-metastasis classifier for papillary thyroid cancer, which was meant to discriminate distant-metastatic patients. TCRdb reanalyzed the PCR reads via MiXCR. The authors' filters were not applied to this entry. This sample has roughly 59,000 clones; 15% to 20% occur once, and the top ten carry roughly a tenth. Study conclusions and caveats: Compared with benign nodules, malignant thyroid tumors were reported to have significantly higher TCR beta diversity in both blood and tumor.

This clone was seen repeatedly, ten times or more. Its antigen is not identified. V gave up 4 bases and J gave up 5 bases, with 4 bases separating them. The CDR3 has 10 amino acids. The germline V gene has CDR1 DFQATT and CDR2 SNEGSKA (reference sequence). No treatment had been given to any patient before thyroid surgery. The chain has TRBV20-1 and TRBJ2-3; D gene ambiguous. The receptor was derived from a male donor with papillary thyroid cancer or a benign thyroid nodule (not recorded which). Some clones in this sample may be carry-over from other donors' samples. Sequencing was performed on blood. This CDR3 reads CSAKEDTQYF. As DNA, the CDR3 is TGCAGTGCTAAAGAAGATACGCAGTATTTT.